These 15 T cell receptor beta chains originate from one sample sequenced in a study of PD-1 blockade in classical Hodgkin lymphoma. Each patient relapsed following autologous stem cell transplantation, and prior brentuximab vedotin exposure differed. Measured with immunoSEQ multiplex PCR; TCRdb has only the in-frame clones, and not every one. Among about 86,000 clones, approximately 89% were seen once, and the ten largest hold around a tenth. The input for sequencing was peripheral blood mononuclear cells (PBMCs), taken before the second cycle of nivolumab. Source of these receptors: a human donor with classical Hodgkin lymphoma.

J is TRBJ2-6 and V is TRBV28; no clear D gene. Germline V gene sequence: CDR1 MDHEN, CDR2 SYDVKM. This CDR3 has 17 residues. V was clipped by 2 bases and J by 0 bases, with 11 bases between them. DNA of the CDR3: TGTGCCAGCAGTTTAGTTGCAGGAAGCTCTGGGGCCAACGTCCTGACTTTC. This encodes CASSLVAGSSGANVLTF.

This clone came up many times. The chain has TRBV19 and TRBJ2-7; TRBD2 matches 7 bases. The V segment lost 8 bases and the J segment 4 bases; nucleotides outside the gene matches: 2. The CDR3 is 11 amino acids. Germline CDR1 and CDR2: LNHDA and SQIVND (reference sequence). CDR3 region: CASGEGYEQYF. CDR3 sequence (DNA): TGTGCCAGTGGGGAGGGGTACGAGCAGTACTTC.

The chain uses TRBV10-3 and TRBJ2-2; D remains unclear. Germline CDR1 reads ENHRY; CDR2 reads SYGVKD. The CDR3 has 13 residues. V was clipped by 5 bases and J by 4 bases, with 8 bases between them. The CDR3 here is CAISPLGTGELFF. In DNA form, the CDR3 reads TGTGCCATCAGTCCCCTGGGCACCGGGGAGCTGTTTTTT.

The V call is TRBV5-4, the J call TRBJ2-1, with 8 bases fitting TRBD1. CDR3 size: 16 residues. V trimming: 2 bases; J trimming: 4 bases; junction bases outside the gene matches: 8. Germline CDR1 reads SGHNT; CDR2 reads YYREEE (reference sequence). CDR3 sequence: CASSFGQGGVYNEQFF. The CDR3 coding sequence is TGTGCCAGCAGCTTCGGACAGGGAGGCGTGTACAATGAGCAGTTCTTC.

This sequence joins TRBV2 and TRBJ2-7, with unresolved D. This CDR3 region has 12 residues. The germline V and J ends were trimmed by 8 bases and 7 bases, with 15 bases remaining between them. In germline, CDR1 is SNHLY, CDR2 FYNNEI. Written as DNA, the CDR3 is TGTGCCAGCTGGTTGGCTCTAGGTGAGCAGTACTTC. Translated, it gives CASWLALGEQYF.

CDR3 bases: TGTGCCAGCAGCTCCGTACAGGGGCCCCCTTGGGAGCAGTACTTC. Protein sequence: CASSSVQGPPWEQYF. V usage is TRBV7-9 and J usage is TRBJ2-7; TRBD1 matches 7 bases. Germline V gene data show CDR1 as SEHNR and CDR2 as FQNEAQ (reference sequence). CDR3 length equals 15 residues. V shed 4 bases and J 7 bases; nucleotides not matched to a gene: 13.

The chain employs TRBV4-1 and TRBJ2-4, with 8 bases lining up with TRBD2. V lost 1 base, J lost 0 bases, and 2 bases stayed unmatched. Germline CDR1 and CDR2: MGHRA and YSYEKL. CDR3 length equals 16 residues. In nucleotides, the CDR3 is TGCGCCAGCAGCCAAGTCCGGGAGGGAGCCAAAAACATTCAGTACTTC. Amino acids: CASSQVREGAKNIQYF.

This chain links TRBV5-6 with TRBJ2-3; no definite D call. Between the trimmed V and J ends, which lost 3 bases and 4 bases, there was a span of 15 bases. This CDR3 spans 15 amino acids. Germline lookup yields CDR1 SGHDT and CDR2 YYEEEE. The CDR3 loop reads CASSSLKGFPDTQYF. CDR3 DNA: TGTGCCAGCAGCTCCCTGAAGGGATTTCCAGATACGCAGTATTTT.

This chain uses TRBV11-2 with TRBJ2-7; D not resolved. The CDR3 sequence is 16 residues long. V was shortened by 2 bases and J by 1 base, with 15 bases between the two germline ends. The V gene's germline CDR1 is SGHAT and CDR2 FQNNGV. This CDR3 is CASSLRYLGRSYEQYF. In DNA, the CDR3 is TGTGCCAGCAGCTTAAGGTATCTGGGCAGGTCCTACGAGCAGTACTTC.

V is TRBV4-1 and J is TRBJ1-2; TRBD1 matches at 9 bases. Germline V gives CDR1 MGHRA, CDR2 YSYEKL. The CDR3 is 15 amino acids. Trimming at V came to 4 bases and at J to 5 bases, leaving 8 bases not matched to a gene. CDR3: CASSLSGQGLYGYTF. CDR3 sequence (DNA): TGCGCCAGCAGCCTCTCGGGACAGGGACTTTATGGCTACACCTTC.

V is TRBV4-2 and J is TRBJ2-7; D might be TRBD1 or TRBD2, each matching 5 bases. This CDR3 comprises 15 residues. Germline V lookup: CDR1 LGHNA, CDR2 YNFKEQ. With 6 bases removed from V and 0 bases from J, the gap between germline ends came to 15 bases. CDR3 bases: TGTGCCAGCAGTCGGGACCATTCGGGCTCCTACGAGCAGTACTTC. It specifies CASSRDHSGSYEQYF.

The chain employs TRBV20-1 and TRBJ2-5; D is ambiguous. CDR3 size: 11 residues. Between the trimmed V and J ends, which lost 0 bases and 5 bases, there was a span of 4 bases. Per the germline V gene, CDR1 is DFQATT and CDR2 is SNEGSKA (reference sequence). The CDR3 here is CSARDLETQYF. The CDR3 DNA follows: TGCAGTGCTAGAGATTTGGAGACCCAGTACTTC.

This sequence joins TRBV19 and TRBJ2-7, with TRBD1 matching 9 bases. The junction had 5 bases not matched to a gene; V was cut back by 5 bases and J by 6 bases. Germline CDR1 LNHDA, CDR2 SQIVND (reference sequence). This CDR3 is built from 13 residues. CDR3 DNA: TGTGCCAGTAGTCCCGGGACAGGGAGCGAGCAGTACTTC. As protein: CASSPGTGSEQYF.

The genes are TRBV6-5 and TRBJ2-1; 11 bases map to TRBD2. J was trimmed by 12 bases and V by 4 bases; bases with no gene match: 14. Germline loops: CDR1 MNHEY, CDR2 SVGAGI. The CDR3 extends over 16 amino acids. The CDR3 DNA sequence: TGTGCCAGCAGTTCCCTCACTAGCGGGGGTAGAATGAGGCAGTTCTTC. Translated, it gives CASSSLTSGGRMRQFF.

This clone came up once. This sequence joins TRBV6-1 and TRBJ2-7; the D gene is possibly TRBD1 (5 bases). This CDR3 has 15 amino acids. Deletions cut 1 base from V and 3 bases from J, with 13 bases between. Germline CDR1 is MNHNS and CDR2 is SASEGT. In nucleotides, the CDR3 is TGTGCCAGCAGTGAAGTTGGGGCGAGAAACTACGAGCAGTACTTC. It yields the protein CASSEVGARNYEQYF.